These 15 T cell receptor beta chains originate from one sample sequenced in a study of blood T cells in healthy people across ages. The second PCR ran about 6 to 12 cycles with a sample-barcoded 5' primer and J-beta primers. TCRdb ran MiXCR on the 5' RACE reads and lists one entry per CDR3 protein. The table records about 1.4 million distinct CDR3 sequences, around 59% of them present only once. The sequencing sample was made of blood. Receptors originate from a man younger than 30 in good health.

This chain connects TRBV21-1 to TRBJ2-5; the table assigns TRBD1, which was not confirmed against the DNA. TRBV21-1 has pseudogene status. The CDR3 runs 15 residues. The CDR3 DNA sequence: TGTGCCAGCCCCTGGGGACCTTTACCGCAAGAGACCCAGTACTTC. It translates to CASPWGPLPQETQYF.

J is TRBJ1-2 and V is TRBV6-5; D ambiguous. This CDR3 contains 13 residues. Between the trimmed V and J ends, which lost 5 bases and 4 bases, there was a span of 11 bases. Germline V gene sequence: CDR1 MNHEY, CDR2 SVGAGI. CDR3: CASSNEVGYGYTF. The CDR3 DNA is TGTGCCAGCAGTAACGAAGTCGGCTATGGCTACACCTTC.

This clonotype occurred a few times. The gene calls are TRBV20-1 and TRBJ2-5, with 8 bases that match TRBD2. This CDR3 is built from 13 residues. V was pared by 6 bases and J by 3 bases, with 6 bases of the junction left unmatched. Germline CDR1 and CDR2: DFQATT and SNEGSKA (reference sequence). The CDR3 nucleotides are TGCAGTGCCGGGGGGGGCGTGAAAGAGACCCAGTACTTC. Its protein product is CSAGGGVKETQYF.

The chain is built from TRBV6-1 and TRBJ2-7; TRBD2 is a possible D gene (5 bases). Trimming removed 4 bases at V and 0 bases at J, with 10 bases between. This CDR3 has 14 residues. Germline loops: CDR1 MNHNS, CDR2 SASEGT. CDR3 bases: TGTGCCAGCAGTGGGGAGACACGCTCCTACGAGCAGTACTTC. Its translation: CASSGETRSYEQYF.

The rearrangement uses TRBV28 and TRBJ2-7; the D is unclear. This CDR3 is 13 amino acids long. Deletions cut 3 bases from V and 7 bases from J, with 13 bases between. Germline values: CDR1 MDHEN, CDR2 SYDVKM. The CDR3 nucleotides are TGTGCCAGCAGTTTTGGTCACGTGGGGGAGCAGTACTTC. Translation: CASSFGHVGEQYF.

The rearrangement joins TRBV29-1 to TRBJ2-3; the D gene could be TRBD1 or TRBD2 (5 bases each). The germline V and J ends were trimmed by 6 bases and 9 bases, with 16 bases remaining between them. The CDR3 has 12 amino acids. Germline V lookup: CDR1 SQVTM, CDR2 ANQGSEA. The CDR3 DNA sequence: TGCAGCGTGGACAACGCAGGAGGCACGCAGTATTTT. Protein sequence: CSVDNAGGTQYF.

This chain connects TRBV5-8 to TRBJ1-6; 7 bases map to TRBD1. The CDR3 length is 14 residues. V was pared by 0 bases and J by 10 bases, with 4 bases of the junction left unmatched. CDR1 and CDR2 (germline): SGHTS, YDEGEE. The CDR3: CASSLEGARSPLHF. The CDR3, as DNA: TGTGCCAGCAGCTTGGAGGGGGCCCGATCACCCCTCCACTTT.

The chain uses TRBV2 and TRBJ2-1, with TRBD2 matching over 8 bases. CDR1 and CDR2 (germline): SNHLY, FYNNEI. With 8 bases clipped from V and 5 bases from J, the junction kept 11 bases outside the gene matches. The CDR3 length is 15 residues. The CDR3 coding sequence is TGTGCCAGCGGGGACCTGACTAGCGCAGACAATGAGCAGTTCTTC. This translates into CASGDLTSADNEQFF.

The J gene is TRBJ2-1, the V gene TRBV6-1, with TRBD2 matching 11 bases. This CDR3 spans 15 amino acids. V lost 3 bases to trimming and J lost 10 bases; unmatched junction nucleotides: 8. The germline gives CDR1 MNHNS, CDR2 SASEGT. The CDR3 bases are TGTGCCAGCAGTGAGCTAGCGGGGGGTTCGGGGGAGCAGTTCTTC. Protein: CASSELAGGSGEQFF.

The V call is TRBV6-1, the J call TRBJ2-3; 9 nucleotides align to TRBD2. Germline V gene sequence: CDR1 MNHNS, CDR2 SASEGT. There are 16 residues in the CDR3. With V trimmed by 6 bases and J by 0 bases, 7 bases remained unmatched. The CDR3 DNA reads TGTGCCAGCAGCCCTGGACTAGCGATTAGCACAGATACGCAGTATTTT. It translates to CASSPGLAISTDTQYF.

The CDR3 sequence: CASSRDYQREQYF. In DNA form, the CDR3 reads TGTGCCAGCTCCCGGGACTACCAACGCGAGCAGTACTTC. The chain joins TRBV4-2 to TRBJ2-7; 7 nucleotides agree with TRBD2. Germline V gene sequence: CDR1 LGHNA, CDR2 YNFKEQ. This CDR3 spans 13 amino acids. Unmatched junction bases numbered 10, after V lost 8 bases and J lost 6 bases.

CDR3 loop: CASRRRSASGAPTYEQYF. CDR3 nucleotide sequence: TGTGCCAGCAGGAGGCGCTCGGCTAGCGGGGCCCCCACCTACGAGCAGTACTTC. The V gene is TRBV27, the J gene TRBJ2-7, with 9 bases fitting TRBD2. Germline CDR1 reads MNHEY; CDR2 reads SMNVEV (reference sequence). V lost 6 bases and J lost 2; bases outside the gene matches: 17. The CDR3 runs 18 residues.

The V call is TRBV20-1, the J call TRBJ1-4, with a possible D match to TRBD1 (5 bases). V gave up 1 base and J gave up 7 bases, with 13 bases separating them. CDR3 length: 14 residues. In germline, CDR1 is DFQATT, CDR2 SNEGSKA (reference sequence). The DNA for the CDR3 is TGCAGTGCTAGAGTTGGGGGAGCGGGTGAAAAACTGTTTTTT. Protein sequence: CSARVGGAGEKLFF.

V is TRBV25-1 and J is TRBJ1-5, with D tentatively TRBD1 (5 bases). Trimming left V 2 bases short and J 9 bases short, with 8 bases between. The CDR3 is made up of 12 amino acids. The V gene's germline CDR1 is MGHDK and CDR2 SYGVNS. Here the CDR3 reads CASSEVGTPQHF. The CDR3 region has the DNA TGTGCCAGCAGTGAAGTGGGGACGCCCCAGCATTTT. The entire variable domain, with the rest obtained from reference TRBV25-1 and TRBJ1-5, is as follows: EADIYQTPRYLVIGTGKKITLECSQTMGHDKMYWYQQDPGMELHLIHYSYGVNSTEKGDLSSESTVSRIRTEHFPLTLESARPSHTSQYLCASSEVGTPQHFGDGTRLSIL.

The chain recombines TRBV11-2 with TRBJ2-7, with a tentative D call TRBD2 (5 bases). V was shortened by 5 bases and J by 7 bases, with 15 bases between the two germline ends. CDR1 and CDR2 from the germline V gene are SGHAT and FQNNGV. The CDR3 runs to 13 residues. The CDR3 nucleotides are TGTGCCAGCAGCCAGACTACGTCCAATGAGCAGTACTTC. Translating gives CASSQTTSNEQYF. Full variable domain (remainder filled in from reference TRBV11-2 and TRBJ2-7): EAGVAQSPRYKIIEKRQSVAFWCNPISGHATLYWYQQILGQGPKLLIQFQNNGVVDDSQLPKDRFSAERLKGVDSTLKIQPAKLEDSAVYLCASSQTTSNEQYFGPGTRLTVT.